This TCR beta chain came from a study of blood T cell repertoires in COVID-19. In the study overall: Sites across the United States, Italy and Spain contributed samples from acute and convalescent COVID-19. T cells, B-cell-depleted T cells, or PBMCs supplied cDNA or gDNA.

Germline CDR1 MNHEY, CDR2 SVGAGI. V lost 2 bases, J lost 11 bases, and 5 bases stayed unmatched. The length of the CDR3 is 12 residues. Source study methods: Nucleated cell counts were estimated from reference gene primer amplification. Sequencing was performed with immunoSEQ multiplex PCR; in TCRdb, only in-frame clones are kept and a portion is missing. D and trimming were read from the DNA, whereas the V and J calls and clone size are those reported in that table. The sample yields 250,000 to 300,000 clones, around nine tenths seen once. This clone was detected once. Seattle-derived patients entered the study during active infection and were followed longitudinally.

The specimen was peripheral blood. The chain carries TRBV6-5 and TRBJ1-1; 7 bases fit TRBD1. This TCR came from a woman aged 30 to 39 with COVID-19, enrolled during active disease. The CDR3 sequence: CASSYTGERAFF. DNA for the CDR3: TGTGCCAGCAGTTACACAGGGGAAAGGGCTTTCTTT.